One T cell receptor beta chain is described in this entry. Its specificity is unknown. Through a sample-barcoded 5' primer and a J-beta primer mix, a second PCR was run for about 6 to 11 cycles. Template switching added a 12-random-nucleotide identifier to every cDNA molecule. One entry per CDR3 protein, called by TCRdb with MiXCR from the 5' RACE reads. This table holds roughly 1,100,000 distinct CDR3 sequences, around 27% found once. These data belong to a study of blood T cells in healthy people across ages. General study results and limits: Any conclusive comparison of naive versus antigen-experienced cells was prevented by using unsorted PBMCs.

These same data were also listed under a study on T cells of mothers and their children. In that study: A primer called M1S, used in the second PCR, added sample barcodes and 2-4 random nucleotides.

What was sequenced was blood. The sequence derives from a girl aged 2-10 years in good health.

The CDR3 coding sequence is TGTGCCAGCAGTTTAACAGGGGGAAACACAGATACGCAGTATTTT. Translating it yields CASSLTGGNTDTQYF. This chain connects TRBV12-3 or TRBV12-4 to TRBJ2-3; 8 bases are a match to TRBD1. V dropped 2 bases and J dropped 2; count of bases not matched to a gene: 3. The CDR3 loop spans 15 amino acids.